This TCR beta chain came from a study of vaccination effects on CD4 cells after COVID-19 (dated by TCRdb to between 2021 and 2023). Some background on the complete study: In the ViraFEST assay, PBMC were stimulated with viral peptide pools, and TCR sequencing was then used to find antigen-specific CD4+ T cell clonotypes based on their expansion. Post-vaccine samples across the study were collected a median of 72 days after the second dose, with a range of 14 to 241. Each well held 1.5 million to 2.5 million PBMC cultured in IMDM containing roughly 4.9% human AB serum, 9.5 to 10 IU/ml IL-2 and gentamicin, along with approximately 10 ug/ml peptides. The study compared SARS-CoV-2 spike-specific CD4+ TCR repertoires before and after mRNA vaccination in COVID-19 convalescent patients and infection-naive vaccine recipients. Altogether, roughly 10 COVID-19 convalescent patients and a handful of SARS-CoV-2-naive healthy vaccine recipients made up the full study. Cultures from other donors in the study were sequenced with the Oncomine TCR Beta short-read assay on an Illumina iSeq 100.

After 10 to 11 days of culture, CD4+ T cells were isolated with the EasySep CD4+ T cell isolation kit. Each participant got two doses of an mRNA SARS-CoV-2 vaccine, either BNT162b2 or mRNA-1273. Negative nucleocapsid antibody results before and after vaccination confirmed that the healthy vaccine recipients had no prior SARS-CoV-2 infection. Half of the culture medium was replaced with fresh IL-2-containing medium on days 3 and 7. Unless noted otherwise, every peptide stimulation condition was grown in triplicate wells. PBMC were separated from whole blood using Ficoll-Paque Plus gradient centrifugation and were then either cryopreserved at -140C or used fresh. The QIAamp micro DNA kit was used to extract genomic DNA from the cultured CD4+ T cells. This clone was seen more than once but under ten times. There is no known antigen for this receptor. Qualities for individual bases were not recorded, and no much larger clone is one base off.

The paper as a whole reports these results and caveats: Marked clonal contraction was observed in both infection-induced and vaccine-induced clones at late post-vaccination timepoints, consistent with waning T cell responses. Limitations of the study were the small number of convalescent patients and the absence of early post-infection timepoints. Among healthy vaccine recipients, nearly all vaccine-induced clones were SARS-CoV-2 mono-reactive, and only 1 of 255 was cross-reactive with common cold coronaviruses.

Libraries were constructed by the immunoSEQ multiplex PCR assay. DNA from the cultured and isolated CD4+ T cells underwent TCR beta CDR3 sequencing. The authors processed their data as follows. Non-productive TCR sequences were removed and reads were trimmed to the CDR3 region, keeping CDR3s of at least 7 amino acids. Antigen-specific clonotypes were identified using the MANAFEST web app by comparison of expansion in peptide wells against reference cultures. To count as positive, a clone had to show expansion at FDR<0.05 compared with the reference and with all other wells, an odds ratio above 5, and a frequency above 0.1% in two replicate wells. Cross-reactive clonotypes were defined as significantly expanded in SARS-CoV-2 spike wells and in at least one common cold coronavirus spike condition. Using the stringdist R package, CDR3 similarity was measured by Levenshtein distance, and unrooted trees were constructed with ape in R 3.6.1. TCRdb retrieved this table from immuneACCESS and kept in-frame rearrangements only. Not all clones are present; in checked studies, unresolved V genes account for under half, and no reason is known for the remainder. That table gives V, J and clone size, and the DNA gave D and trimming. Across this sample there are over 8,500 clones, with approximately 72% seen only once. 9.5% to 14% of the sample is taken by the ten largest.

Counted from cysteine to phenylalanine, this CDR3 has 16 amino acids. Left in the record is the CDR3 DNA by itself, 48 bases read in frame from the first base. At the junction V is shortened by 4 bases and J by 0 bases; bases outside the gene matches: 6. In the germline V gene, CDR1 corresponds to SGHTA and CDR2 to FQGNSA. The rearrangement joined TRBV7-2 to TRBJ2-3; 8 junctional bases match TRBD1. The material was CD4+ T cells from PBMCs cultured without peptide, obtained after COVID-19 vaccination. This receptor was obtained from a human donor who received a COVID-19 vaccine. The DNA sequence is TGTGCCAGCAGCTCCCTGTGGACAGGGAGCACAGATACGCAGTATTTT. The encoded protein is CASSSLWTGSTDTQYF. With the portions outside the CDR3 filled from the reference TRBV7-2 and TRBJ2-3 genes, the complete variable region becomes GAGVSQSPSNKVTEKGKDVELRCDPISGHTALYWYRQSLGQGLEFLIYFQGNSAPDKSGLPSDRFSAERTGGSVSTLTIQRTQQEDSAVYLCASSSLWTGSTDTQYFGPGTRLTVL.